This TCR beta chain was documented in a study of T cell responses to AZD1222 COVID-19 vaccine listed by TCRdb under 2021. Looking at the study overall: A total of 233 trial participants underwent TCR sequencing, of whom around 200 received two doses of AZD1222 and about 25 received two doses of the MenACWY control vaccine. Enrollment into the trials was organized by age into subgroups of 18-55, 56-69 and 70-plus years, and those subgroups contained about 150, 27 and 61 TCR-sequenced participants, respectively.

The CDR3 regions of human TCRbeta chains were subjected to immunosequencing. As for how the authors treated the data: TCRs in the repertoires were compared against a reference library of SARS-CoV-2-specific TCRs that had been generated with the MIRA antigen-specificity platform. Breadth was defined as the fraction of unique TCRs that were SARS-CoV-2-associated, and depth was defined as the fraction of total T cells that were SARS-CoV-2-associated. Each spike-specific TCR was assigned to its reactive spike region and to a CD4 or CD8 class using the MIRA data. Log10-transformed breadth and depth values were compared by one-way ANOVA with Sidak's multiple comparisons tests. Here the immuneACCESS table is served through TCRdb, limited to in-frame sequences with V and J called. Missing clones are a known gap in these copies; in checked studies unresolved V genes cover under half, and the rest lacks a known reason. From that table come the V and J calls and clone size; the DNA was used to work out D and trimming. The sample includes fewer than 200,000 clones, with about 90% observed a single time. Jointly, the top ten make up about 4.6% of the sample.

The intended sense of this specimen's time point label: baseline before first vaccination. This sample's treatment or condition label indicates: meningococcal conjugate vaccine given as trial control. Vaccinee samples came from UK trials COV001 and COV002, including a single-blind randomized controlled phase 2/3 trial of AZD1222 (ChAdOx1 nCoV-19) in healthy adults. For TCRbeta chain sequencing, PBMC samples from trial participants were taken at day 0 and at day 28 after the second dose. Germline trimming amounts to 4 bases on V and 0 bases on J, with 7 as the count of junction bases outside the gene matches. The CDR3 numbers 17 residues from cysteine through phenylalanine. Just CDR3 DNA is preserved here, 51 bases in frame from base 1. Based on the germline V gene, the CDR1 and CDR2 sequences are SGHRS and YFSETQ. With respect to this clone: Its antigen is currently not known. Qualities for individual bases were not recorded, and no much larger clone is one base off.

Study-level results and caveats: Because no day 14 peak-response samples were available, repertoires were characterized only after the peak T cell response. Participants were mostly white British and included more females than males, and it was suggested by the authors that clonal diversity may have been underestimated. Reportedly, almost half of the unique spike-specific TCRs recognized epitopes lying outside the regions that are mutated in the B.1.351 and B.1.1.7 variants. Conclusions about previously exposed vaccinees were limited because only a handful of AZD1222 recipients were SARS-CoV-2 seropositive at baseline. The 56-69-year group was small, and its depth increase did not reach significance, likely because of low power. CD4 TCRs associated with the vaccine covered the entire spike protein, and the dominant responses were in regions 160-218 and 743-854. After two AZD1222 doses, both the breadth and the depth of spike-specific TCRs were significantly higher than at day 0 and than in MenACWY recipients.

The chain is made from TRBV5-1 and TRBJ2-1; 10 of the junction bases match TRBD1. This clonotype was sampled from an adult in good health. Sequencing was performed on peripheral blood, taken on day 0 of MenACWY control vaccination. The DNA reads as follows: TGCGCCAGCAGCGACCCAAGGACAGGGGGCTCCTACAATGAGCAGTTCTTC. Translated, this is CASSDPRTGGSYNEQFF.